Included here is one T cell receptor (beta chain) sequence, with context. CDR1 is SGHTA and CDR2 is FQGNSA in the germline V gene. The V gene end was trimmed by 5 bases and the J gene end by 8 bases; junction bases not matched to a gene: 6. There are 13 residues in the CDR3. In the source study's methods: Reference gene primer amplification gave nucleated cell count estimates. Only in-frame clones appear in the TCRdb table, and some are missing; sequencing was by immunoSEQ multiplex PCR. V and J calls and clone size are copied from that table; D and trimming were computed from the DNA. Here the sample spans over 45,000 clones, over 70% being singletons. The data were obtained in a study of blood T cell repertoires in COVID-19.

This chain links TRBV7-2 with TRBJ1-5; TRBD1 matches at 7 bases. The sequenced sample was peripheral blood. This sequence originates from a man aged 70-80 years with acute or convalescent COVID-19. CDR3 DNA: TGTGCCAGCAGCACCGACAGGGTAAAGCCCCAGCATTTT. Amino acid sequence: CASSTDRVKPQHF. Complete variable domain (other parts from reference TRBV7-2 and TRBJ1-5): GAGVSQSPSNKVTEKGKDVELRCDPISGHTALYWYRQSLGQGLEFLIYFQGNSAPDKSGLPSDRFSAERTGGSVSTLTIQRTQQEDSAVYLCASSTDRVKPQHFGDGTRLSIL.